This is a list of T cell receptor beta chains from one sample in a study of response to subunit inactivated influenza vaccine. TCRdb processed the RT-PCR reads anew with MiXCR; each CDR3 protein has one entry. The sample lists hundreds of thousands of distinct CDR3 sequences, roughly 13% seen once, with 6% to 7% in the top ten. The sequencing here drew on PBMCs from blood, taken 14 to 15 days before vaccination. The receptors here all came from a man aged 50-60 years who received an inactivated influenza vaccine. The CDR3 runs from the conserved cysteine through the conserved F or W. D genes are given only for firm matches. Expanded clones get a size class; other rows say once, few or many, or leave the size out.

j_call	v_call	cdr3_length	d_call	clone_size	cdr3_nt	cdr3_aa
TRBJ2-3	TRBV7-2	14	TRBD2	NA	TGTGCCAGCGCCACTAGCGGAACCACAGATACGCAGTATTTT	CASATSGTTDTQYF
TRBJ1-2	TRBV4-2	14	NA	many	TGTGCCAGCAGCCAAGAGAGGGGGTACTATGGCTACACCTTC	CASSQERGYYGYTF
TRBJ1-4	TRBV6-5	15	TRBD1	NA	TGTGCCAGCAGTTACTCGGCAGGGGGCAATGAAAAACTGTTTTTT	CASSYSAGGNEKLFF
TRBJ2-3	TRBV4-2	17	TRBD1	once	TGTGCCAGCAGCCAAGATACAGGGGTTTTCTACACAGATACGCAGTATTTT	CASSQDTGVFYTDTQYF
TRBJ2-7	TRBV12-3/TRBV12-4	14	TRBD1	many	TGTGCCAGCAGTTTGACGGACAGGGGTTACGAGCAGTACTTC	CASSLTDRGYEQYF
TRBJ1-1	TRBV24-1	12	NA	many	TGTGCAACCAAGGGGCTGAACACTGAAGCTTTCTTT	CATKGLNTEAFF
TRBJ2-3	TRBV9	16	TRBD2	few	TGTGCCAGCAGCGTAGCGACTAGCGGGGGGGCCGGGACGCAGTATTTT	CASSVATSGGAGTQYF
TRBJ2-1	TRBV5-1	16	NA	many	TGCGCCAGCAGCCCTCGACCAGCGGAGGTCGGAGGTGAGCAGTTCTTC	CASSPRPAEVGGEQFF
TRBJ2-7	TRBV20-1	16	TRBD2	few	TGCAGTGCTAGTCACCCGGGGGACTATCTCCTCTACGAGCAGTACTTC	CSASHPGDYLLYEQYF
TRBJ2-2	TRBV27	17	TRBD1	few	TGTGCCAGCAGTGCCGGACAGGGGGCGCCTTGGACCGGGGAGCTGTTTTTT	CASSAGQGAPWTGELFF
TRBJ2-7	TRBV20-1	12	NA	many	TGCAGTGCTGCCCGAACAGGCTACGAGCAGTACTTC	CSAARTGYEQYF
TRBJ2-2	TRBV5-1	15	TRBD1	many	TGCGCCAGCAGCACCGGGACAGGGAACACCGGGGAGCTGTTTTTT	CASSTGTGNTGELFF
TRBJ1-1	TRBV29-1	12	TRBD1	few	TGCAGCCTTTATTTACAGGGGACTGAAGCTTTCTTT	CSLYLQGTEAFF
TRBJ2-5	TRBV20-1	15	TRBD2	NA	TGCAGTGCAAGACGGACTAGCGGGGTCCAAGAGACCCAGTACTTC	CSARRTSGVQETQYF
TRBJ1-2	TRBV11-2	15	TRBD1	few	TGTGCCAGCAGCTTGGGGGACAGGGGGATTTATGGCTACACCTTC	CASSLGDRGIYGYTF
TRBJ2-1	TRBV12-3/TRBV12-4	12	TRBD2	many	TGTGCCAGCAGGGGGACCGGGACTAGTGACTTCTTC	CASRGTGTSDFF
TRBJ2-7	TRBV7-2	12	NA	NA	TGTGCCGGCAGCCCGAATACATACGAGCAGTACTTC	CAGSPNTYEQYF
TRBJ2-1	TRBV27	14	NA	few	TGTGCCAGCAGTCTAAACCTCCCCGGCCATGAGCAGTTCTTC	CASSLNLPGHEQFF
TRBJ2-7	TRBV18	16	TRBD1	few	TGTGCCAGCTCACTACCGGGACAGGGGCCCTCCTACGAGCAGTACTTC	CASSLPGQGPSYEQYF
TRBJ1-2	TRBV19	13	NA	NA	TGTGCCAGTAGTATTAACAGCTACTATGGCTACACCTTC	CASSINSYYGYTF
TRBJ1-4	TRBV27	15	NA	many	TGTGCCAGCAGTTTATGGGGTACAACTAATGAAAAACTGTTTTTT	CASSLWGTTNEKLFF
TRBJ2-3	TRBV7-2	16	NA	NA	TGTGCCAGCAGCTTAAGGTTTCAGAATTTCAGAGATACGCAGTATTTT	CASSLRFQNFRDTQYF
TRBJ2-1	TRBV29-1	17	TRBD2	many	TGCAGCGTTTCTGGACTAGCGGGAGAGTGGGGTTACAATGAGCAGTTCTTC	CSVSGLAGEWGYNEQFF
TRBJ2-3	TRBV5-1	15	NA	NA	TGCGCCAGCAGCCTCCGGTATACTAGCACAGATACGCAGTATTTT	CASSLRYTSTDTQYF
TRBJ2-2	TRBV7-8	14	NA	NA	TGTGCCAGCAGCCCAGGGGCCGGCACCGGGGAGCTGTTTTTT	CASSPGAGTGELFF
TRBJ2-5	TRBV11-2	18	TRBD2	NA	TGTGCCAGCAGCCCTCGGGTTTCCAGCGGGGGGGCCGGAGAGACCCAGTACTTC	CASSPRVSSGGAGETQYF
TRBJ2-3	TRBV5-1	16	TRBD1	NA	TGCGCCAGCAGCGAAGGATCCGGGACAGCCACAGATACGCAGTATTTT	CASSEGSGTATDTQYF
TRBJ2-1	TRBV14	13	NA	few	TGTGCCAGCAGCCAACAGACATTCACGGAGCAGTTCTTC	CASSQQTFTEQFF